Shown below are 19 T cell receptor beta chains from a single sample sequenced in a study of shared clonotypes between healthy human individuals. Clones were sequenced by immunoSEQ multiplex PCR, and TCRdb holds only the in-frame ones, with some missing. The sample includes some 900,000 clones, 76% of them seen just once. The sequencing sample was made of memory CD4+ T cells sorted from blood. The subset denotes: CD45RA-negative fraction. The receptor source for this set is a man aged 18 to 29 in good health.

This clone was detected once. The J gene is TRBJ2-7, the V gene TRBV28, with D uncertain. The CDR3 runs 13 residues. Germline loops: CDR1 MDHEN, CDR2 SYDVKM. The V end lost 7 bases, the J end lost 0 bases, and 10 bases lay between the germline ends. The CDR3 spells CASTSSNSYEQYF. The CDR3 nucleotides are TGTGCCAGCACCAGCTCGAACTCCTACGAGCAGTACTTC.

V usage is TRBV9 and J usage is TRBJ2-1; possible D gene TRBD1, 5 bases. Germline V gives CDR1 SGDLS, CDR2 YYNGEE. The CDR3 covers 14 residues. Trimming took 1 base from V and 8 from J, leaving 13 bases between them. The CDR3 reads CASSVYPRADEQFF. The CDR3 bases are TGTGCCAGCAGCGTATACCCCAGGGCCGATGAGCAGTTCTTC.

The chain is built from TRBV7-2 and TRBJ2-2, with 10 bases that match TRBD2. CDR3 length: 15 residues. Germline V lookup: CDR1 SGHTA, CDR2 FQGNSA. J gave up 3 bases and V 4 bases, and 2 bases lay outside the gene matches. CDR3 sequence (DNA): TGTGCCAGCAGCTGGCTAGCGGGGGACACCGGGGAGCTGTTTTTT. It yields the protein CASSWLAGDTGELFF.

This clone was seen once. The chain is built from TRBV13 and TRBJ2-2, with D perhaps matching TRBD2 (6 bases). V was clipped by 7 bases and J by 4 bases, with 16 bases between them. Germline-derived CDR1 and CDR2 are PRHDT and FYEKMQ (reference sequence). The CDR3 length is 15 residues. The CDR3 bases are TGTGCCAGCAAACGTTTGGCGGGGTCCACCGGGGAGCTGTTTTTT. It specifies CASKRLAGSTGELFF. Full variable domain (rest looked up from reference TRBV13 and TRBJ2-2): AAGVIQSPRHLIKEKRETATLKCYPIPRHDTVYWYQQGPGQDPQFLISFYEKMQSDKGSIPDRFSAQQFSDYHSELNMSSLELGDSALYFCASKRLAGSTGELFFGEGSRLTVL.

This clone was detected once. The genes are TRBV5-1 and TRBJ2-6; D perhaps matches TRBD2 (5 bases). The length of the CDR3 is 17 residues. Per the germline V gene, CDR1 is SGHRS and CDR2 is YFSETQ. Trimming took off 0 bases at V and 2 bases at J, with 12 bases between the two ends. The CDR3 DNA follows: TGCGCCAGCAGCTTGGTCGGGGAAGGCCCTGGGGCCAACGTCCTGACTTTC. Translated: CASSLVGEGPGANVLTF.

The chain is built from TRBV19 and TRBJ1-1, with D hard to call. With 1 base removed from V and 1 base from J, the gap between germline ends came to 7 bases. The CDR3 has 14 amino acids. Looked up from germline, CDR1 is LNHDA and CDR2 is SQIVND (reference sequence). CDR3 region: CASSIGDPNTEAFF. The CDR3 DNA reads as TGTGCCAGTAGTATAGGTGACCCGAACACTGAAGCTTTCTTT.

This chain joins TRBV10-1 and TRBJ1-6; weak D call: TRBD1 (5 bases). Trimming removed 4 bases at V and 7 bases at J, with 11 bases between. This CDR3 is 14 amino acids long. Germline CDR1 WNHNN, CDR2 SYGVQD (reference sequence). The CDR3 spells CASSGSGNNSPLHF. Here the CDR3 DNA reads TGCGCCAGCAGTGGTTCAGGGAACAATTCACCCCTCCACTTT.

The chain has TRBV5-4 and TRBJ1-2; the match to TRBD1 covers 9 bases. Trimming took 4 bases from V and 5 from J; bases not matched to a gene: 12. CDR1 is SGHNT, CDR2 YYREEE, per germline (reference sequence). This CDR3 has 16 residues. The CDR3 DNA follows: TGTGCCAGCAGCCTAACAGGGGGCAGCCCGCTATATGGCTACACCTTC. Amino acids: CASSLTGGSPLYGYTF.

The chain uses TRBV5-5 and TRBJ1-1, with 8 bases lining up with TRBD1. The CDR3 covers 15 residues. From germline, CDR1 is SGHKS and CDR2 YYEKEE (reference sequence). V shed 4 bases and J 0 bases; nucleotides not matched to a gene: 5. For the CDR3, the DNA is TGTGCCAGCAGCCTCGGGACAGGCATGAACACTGAAGCTTTCTTT. Its protein product is CASSLGTGMNTEAFF.

The rearrangement links TRBV6-1 to TRBJ1-2; the match to TRBD1 covers 7 bases. The CDR3 covers 13 residues. Germline CDR1 is MNHNS and CDR2 is SASEGT. V shed 11 bases, J shed 1 base, and the junction held 7 bases outside the gene matches. CDR3 residues: CAAGAGGNYGYTF. In DNA form, the CDR3 reads TGTGCCGCAGGGGCAGGGGGTAACTATGGCTACACCTTC.

A few counts support this clone. V gene TRBV5-6 combines with J gene TRBJ2-3; 9 nucleotides align to TRBD2. Trimming took 5 bases from V and 4 from J; bases not matched to a gene: 5. CDR3 length: 14 amino acids. Germline V gene lookup returns CDR1 SGHDT and CDR2 YYEEEE. In nucleotides, the CDR3 is TGTGCCAGCAGGCAGGGACTAGCATCAGATACGCAGTATTTT. It encodes CASRQGLASDTQYF.

J is TRBJ1-2 and V is TRBV30, with D uncertain. CDR3 length: 12 residues. Trimming pared 3 bases from V and 8 bases from J, leaving 13 bases between. Germline V CDR1 and CDR2: GTSNPN, SVGIG (reference sequence). CDR3 protein: CAWRGNQGGYTF. The CDR3 DNA sequence: TGTGCCTGGAGGGGGAATCAAGGGGGCTACACCTTC.

This clone has only a few counts. Other DNA sequences in the sample encode the same CDR3. The V gene is TRBV7-2, the J gene TRBJ2-6; D not resolved. CDR1 and CDR2 from the germline V gene are SGHTA and FQGNSA. The CDR3 has 15 residues. The V end was cut by 1 base, the J end by 4 bases, with 8 bases between. The CDR3 region is CASSLGATGANVLTF. CDR3 bases: TGTGCCAGCAGCTTAGGGGCGACGGGGGCCAACGTCCTGACTTTC.

This clone was detected many times. The rearrangement joins TRBV7-9 to TRBJ1-1; a possible D gene is TRBD1 (5 bases). Germline CDR1 is SEHNR and CDR2 is FQNEAQ (reference sequence). V lost 4 bases to trimming and J lost 10 bases, with 16 bases between them. The CDR3 is 13 residues long. The CDR3 sequence: CASSSDRVVRAFF. In DNA form, the CDR3 reads TGTGCCAGCAGCTCAGACAGAGTCGTGAGAGCTTTCTTT.

This clone has a single count. The rearrangement joins TRBV9 to TRBJ2-7; 9 bases line up with TRBD1. The V gene end was trimmed by 7 bases and the J gene end by 7 bases; junction bases not matched to a gene: 15. CDR3 size: 15 residues. The germline CDR1 and CDR2 sequences are SGDLS and YYNGEE. For the CDR3, the DNA is TGTGCCAGCGCCCCTCAGGGGACAGGGATAGGGGAGCAGTACTTC. The encoded protein is CASAPQGTGIGEQYF.

The gene calls are TRBV5-1 and TRBJ2-2; D unclear. Trimming took off 1 base at V and 4 bases at J, with 14 bases between the two ends. This CDR3 region has 16 residues. CDR1 is SGHRS, CDR2 YFSETQ, per germline. CDR3 DNA: TGCGCCAGCAGCTTGAACGGACCTAGTACCACCGGGGAGCTGTTTTTT. Its translation: CASSLNGPSTTGELFF.

Only one count was recorded for this clone. The V gene is TRBV5-4, the J gene TRBJ2-6, with 7 bases that match TRBD1. The germline V gene encodes CDR1 SGHNT and CDR2 YYREEE (reference sequence). CDR3 length: 15 amino acids. Trimming cost V 2 bases and J 2 bases; bases outside gene matches: 1. CDR3 in amino acids: CASSFGQAGANVLTF. The CDR3, as DNA: TGTGCCAGCAGCTTTGGACAGGCTGGGGCCAACGTCCTGACTTTC.

V is TRBV9 and J is TRBJ2-7, with D hard to call. Deletions cut 4 bases from V and 1 base from J, with 18 bases between. The germline V gene has CDR1 SGDLS and CDR2 YYNGEE. CDR3 length equals 16 residues. The CDR3 loop reads CASSPNGGAGSYEQYF. The CDR3 DNA sequence: TGTGCCAGCAGCCCCAATGGTGGAGCAGGATCCTACGAGCAGTACTTC.

The chain uses TRBV5-1 and TRBJ2-7; 7 positions match TRBD1. The CDR3 runs 13 residues. CDR1 and CDR2 (germline): SGHRS, YFSETQ. V shed 4 bases, J shed 3 bases, and the junction held 4 bases outside the gene matches. The CDR3 region has the DNA TGCGCCAGCAGCACCCGGGACAGCTACGAGCAGTACTTC. Translation gives CASSTRDSYEQYF.